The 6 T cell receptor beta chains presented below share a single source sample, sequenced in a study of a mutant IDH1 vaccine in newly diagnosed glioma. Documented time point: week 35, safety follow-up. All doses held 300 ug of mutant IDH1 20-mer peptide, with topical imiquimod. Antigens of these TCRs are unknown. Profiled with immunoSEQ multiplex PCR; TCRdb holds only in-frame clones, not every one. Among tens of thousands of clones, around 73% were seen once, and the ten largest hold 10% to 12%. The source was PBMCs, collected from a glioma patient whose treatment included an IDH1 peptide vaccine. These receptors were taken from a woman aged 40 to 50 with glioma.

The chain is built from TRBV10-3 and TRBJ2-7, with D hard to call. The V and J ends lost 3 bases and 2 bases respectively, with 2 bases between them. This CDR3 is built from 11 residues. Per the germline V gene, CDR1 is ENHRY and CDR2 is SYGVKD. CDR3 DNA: TGTGCCATCAGTGACCCCTACGAGCAGTACTTC. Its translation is CAISDPYEQYF.

CDR3 protein: CASSYNEQFF. CDR3 sequence (DNA): TGTGCCAGCAGCTACAATGAGCAGTTCTTC. The rearrangement joins TRBV7-9 to TRBJ2-1; D is unclear. V was cut by 4 bases and J by 5 bases, with 0 bases left in between. Germline CDR1 SEHNR, CDR2 FQNEAQ (reference sequence). The CDR3 consists of 10 residues.

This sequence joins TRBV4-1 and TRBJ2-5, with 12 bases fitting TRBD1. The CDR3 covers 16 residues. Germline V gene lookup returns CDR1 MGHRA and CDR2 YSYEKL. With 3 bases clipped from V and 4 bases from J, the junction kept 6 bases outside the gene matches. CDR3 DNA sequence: TGCGCCAGCAGCCAGCTTGGGACAGGGGGCCCAGAGACCCAGTACTTC. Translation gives CASSQLGTGGPETQYF.

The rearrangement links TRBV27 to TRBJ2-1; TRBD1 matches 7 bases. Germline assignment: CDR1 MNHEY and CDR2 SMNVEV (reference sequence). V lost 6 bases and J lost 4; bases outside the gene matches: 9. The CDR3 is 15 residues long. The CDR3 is CASSQHRDSYNEQFF. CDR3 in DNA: TGTGCCAGCAGCCAACACCGGGACAGTTACAATGAGCAGTTCTTC.

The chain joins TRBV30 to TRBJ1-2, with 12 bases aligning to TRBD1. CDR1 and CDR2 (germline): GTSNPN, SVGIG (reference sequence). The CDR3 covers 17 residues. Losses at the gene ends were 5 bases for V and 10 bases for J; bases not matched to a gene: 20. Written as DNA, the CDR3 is TGTGCCTGGGACATTGTGGGGACAGGGGGCCCGTATTTCGTCTACACCTTC. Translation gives CAWDIVGTGGPYFVYTF.

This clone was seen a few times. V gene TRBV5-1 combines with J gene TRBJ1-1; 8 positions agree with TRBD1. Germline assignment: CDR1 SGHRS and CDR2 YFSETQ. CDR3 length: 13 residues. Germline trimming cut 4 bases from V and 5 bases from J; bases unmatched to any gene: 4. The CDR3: CASSPDRGTEAFF. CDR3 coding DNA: TGCGCCAGCAGCCCAGACAGGGGAACTGAAGCTTTCTTT.